The rows below give T cell receptor beta chains drawn from one sample of a study of PD-1 blockade in mismatch repair-deficient tumors. Clones were read by immunoSEQ multiplex PCR, and TCRdb kept only the in-frame ones, dropping some. Counted here are over 75,000 clones, roughly 80% occurring once; the ten biggest clones make up about 2.6%. The input for sequencing was peripheral blood, taken 12 weeks after starting pembrolizumab. All receptors come from an adult with mismatch repair-deficient cancer. CDR3s include the opening cysteine and the closing phenylalanine or tryptophan.

v_call	cdr3_length	j_call	cdr3_aa
TRBV7-6	15	TRBJ2-7	CASSPGGTGAYEQYF
TRBV5-1	15	TRBJ2-5	CASSLIAGTLGTQYF
TRBV6-1	16	TRBJ2-1	CASSERGGGTYNEQFF
TRBV5-1	15	TRBJ2-1	CASTSDRVVYNEQFF
TRBV19	15	TRBJ2-1	CASSIGSGTYNEQFF
TRBV2	11	TRBJ2-7	CASADTYEQYF
TRBV7-9	12	TRBJ1-1	CASSHSGTEAFF
TRBV4-1	19	TRBJ2-3	CASSQDGEGLAGVIDTQYF
TRBV6-1	15	TRBJ2-7	CASSTGTSGDYEQYF
TRBV19	16	TRBJ1-2	CASSIRFSGDPDGYTF
TRBV4-1	16	TRBJ1-1	CASSQAGTGVRTEAFF
TRBV5-4	13	TRBJ2-6	CASSIKGANVLTF
TRBV6-5	15	TRBJ2-7	CASSYPDRGPHEQYF
TRBV9	16	TRBJ1-1	CASSVSRTGRDTEAFF
TRBV2	12	TRBJ2-1	CASNGQYNEQFF
TRBV9	13	TRBJ2-2	CASNGVGTGELFF
TRBV6-1	12	TRBJ1-5	CASRDPPQPQHF
TRBV7-9	11	TRBJ2-3	CASSPVDTQYF
TRBV2	14	TRBJ1-2	CASSGSGTEYGYTF
TRBV27	14	TRBJ2-5	CATKGLGGPETQYF
TRBV30	15	TRBJ2-7	CAWSEDSGGPYEQYF
TRBV27	16	TRBJ2-3	CASSPLPPESTDTQYF
TRBV18	16	TRBJ1-2	CASSPTNPGQGAGYTF
TRBV19	15	TRBJ2-7	CASSIVGHSTYEQYF
TRBV5-6	16	TRBJ2-3	CASSWERDRGTDTQYF
TRBV15	13	TRBJ1-2	CATSYGPNYGYTF
TRBV10-3	14	TRBJ1-1	CAISTTGPDTEAFF